This T cell receptor (beta chain) was profiled in a study of shared clonotypes between healthy human individuals. Whole-study context: Plates per donor: three CD4 naive, three CD4 memory, two CD8 naive, one CD8 memory.

Whole-study results and caveats: Clonotypes that were shared across a few donors made up approximately 5% of naive CD4 clonotypes. Donor scarcity curtailed the genetic and exposure-history diversity represented herein.

Repertoires were generated with immunoSEQ multiplex PCR, while TCRdb's copy carries only in-frame clones and drops some. The sample shows approximately 2.5 million clones, under 95% of them seen only once. Per germline, CDR1 SGHRS and CDR2 YFSETQ. There are 16 residues in the CDR3. Between the trimmed V and J ends, which lost 5 bases and 1 base, there was a span of 18 bases. With respect to this clone: As yet, its antigen is unknown.

This receptor was obtained from a man between 18 and 35 years old in good health. Some clones in this sample may be carry-over from other donors' samples. The gene calls are TRBV5-1 and TRBJ1-1; D remains unclear. The sequenced sample consisted of naive CD4+ T cells from PBMCs. Subset specified: CD45RA+ positively selected. CDR3 sequence: CASSLMAGAKNTEAFF. CDR3 DNA: TGCGCCAGCAGTCTCATGGCGGGAGCCAAGAACACTGAAGCTTTCTTT.